One and the same sample provided the 22 T cell receptor beta chains below, sequenced in a study of identical twins. From the 5' RACE reads, TCRdb called clonotypes with MiXCR, one entry per CDR3 protein. The sample consists of 1.5 million to 2 million distinct CDR3 sequences, roughly a third of them appearing once. Sequenced material: cord blood. The source of these receptors is a newborn girl in good health.

This clonotype has ten or more counts. The chain has TRBV4-2 and TRBJ2-3; 8 bases align to TRBD2. Trimming took 0 bases from V and 6 from J; bases not matched to a gene: 5. CDR1 and CDR2 (germline): LGHNA, YNFKEQ. This CDR3 spans 15 amino acids. The DNA for the CDR3 is TGTGCCAGCAGCCAAGAGGGACTAGGGGGGGATACGCAGTATTTT. Protein product: CASSQEGLGGDTQYF.

Remarks on this clonotype: The junction differs from germline at one of its ends, possibly a read error. The genes are TRBV10-3 and TRBJ2-7; D might be TRBD2 (5 bases). The CDR3 covers 12 residues. Looked up from germline, CDR1 is ENHRY and CDR2 is SYGVKD. The CDR3 protein is CATPMDSHEQYF. CDR3 coding DNA: TGTGCCACCCCCATGGACTCCCACGAGCAGTACTTC.

V usage is TRBV6-5 and J usage is TRBJ2-1; 8 bases are a match to TRBD2. The ends lost 2 bases at V and 2 bases at J; junction bases unmatched: 5. Germline assignment: CDR1 MNHEY and CDR2 SVGAGI. The CDR3 contains 16 residues. The chain's CDR3 is CASSYADGRAYNEQFF. DNA for the CDR3: TGTGCCAGCAGTTACGCTGACGGGAGGGCCTACAATGAGCAGTTCTTC.

At least ten counts were recorded for this clonotype. The chain links TRBV10-3 to TRBJ2-5, with TRBD1 matching over 7 bases. Germline CDR1 is ENHRY and CDR2 is SYGVKD. The CDR3 covers 13 residues. The J segment lost 5 bases and the V segment lost 5 bases, leaving 5 bases of the junction unmatched. The CDR3, as DNA: TGTGCCATCAGTACTACAGGGGAGGAGACCCAGTACTTC. This sequence encodes CAISTTGEETQYF.

CDR3 loop: CSAGIAGPYNEQFF. CDR3 nucleotides: TGCAGTGCCGGGATAGCGGGGCCCTACAATGAGCAGTTCTTC. The chain carries TRBV20-1 and TRBJ2-1; TRBD2 matches 8 bases. The junction had 6 bases not matched to a gene; V was cut back by 6 bases and J by 2 bases. The CDR3 sequence is 14 residues long. The germline V gene has CDR1 DFQATT and CDR2 SNEGSKA (reference sequence).

A word on this clonotype: It may be a read error: a sequence one base away is much more abundant. The rearrangement uses TRBV7-2 and TRBJ2-3; D ambiguous. Trimming shortened V by 5 bases and J by 3 bases, and 12 bases separated the two germline ends. The CDR3 consists of 14 residues. Per germline, CDR1 SGHTA and CDR2 FQGNSA. The CDR3, as DNA: TGTGCCAGCAGCCCGGAACTGCTGACAGATACGCAGTATTTT. Amino acids: CASSPELLTDTQYF. The whole variable domain, filled in from reference TRBV7-2 and TRBJ2-3, reads GAGVSQSPSNKVTEKGKDVELRCDPISGHTALYWYRQSLGQGLEFLIYFQGNSAPDKSGLPSDRFSAERTGGSVSTLTIQRTQQEDSAVYLCASSPELLTDTQYFGPGTRLTVL.

The genes are TRBV7-9 and TRBJ2-1; D may correspond to TRBD1 or TRBD2 (5 bases each). CDR1 is SEHNR and CDR2 is FQNEAQ in the germline V gene (reference sequence). The CDR3 loop spans 13 amino acids. V shed 8 bases and J shed 13 bases, with 21 bases lying between them. The DNA of the CDR3 is TGTGCCAGCGAGCGTTCTGGCAGGGAGACCCAGTTCTTC. Protein product: CASERSGRETQFF. Based on the CDR3 plus reference TRBV7-9 and TRBJ2-1, the full variable domain is DTGVSQNPRHKITKRGQNVTFRCDPISEHNRLYWYRQTLGQGPEFLTYFQNEAQLEKSRLLSDRFSAERPKGSFSTLEIQRTEQGDSAMYLCASERSGRETQFFGPGTRLTVL.

In the case of this clonotype: This may come from a read error, since a much larger clone is one base off. V and J are TRBV5-1 and TRBJ2-1, with 9 bases identical to TRBD1. This CDR3 comprises 14 residues. Germline CDR1 SGHRS, CDR2 YFSETQ. The trim removed 3 bases at V and 2 bases at J, leaving 0 bases unmatched. The CDR3 bases are TGCGCCAGCAGCTGGACAGGGGCCTACAATGAGCAGTTCTTC. Amino acid sequence: CASSWTGAYNEQFF.

The chain has TRBV10-3 and TRBJ1-1; the D is unclear. V was shortened by 5 bases and J by 4 bases, with 5 bases between the two germline ends. This CDR3 has 11 residues. Germline V CDR1 and CDR2: ENHRY, SYGVKD. CDR3 protein: CAISHTTEAFF. DNA of the CDR3: TGTGCCATCAGTCACACCACTGAAGCTTTCTTT.

This clonotype was detected many times. V usage is TRBV29-1 and J usage is TRBJ2-1; D may be TRBD2 (5 bases). This CDR3 comprises 11 residues. Trimming pared 5 bases from V and 6 bases from J, leaving 8 bases between. Per the germline V gene, CDR1 is SQVTM and CDR2 is ANQGSEA. The CDR3 reads CSVHSGNEQFF. CDR3 nucleotides: TGCAGCGTTCACAGCGGCAATGAGCAGTTCTTC.

As concerns this clonotype: Germline is not matched at one junction end, which may reflect a read error. The genes are TRBV3-1 and TRBJ2-5; a weak D match, TRBD1 (5 bases). With the DNA end fitting TRBJ2-7 better, the J assignment may be wrong. Germline CDR1 LGHDT, CDR2 YNNKEL (reference sequence). The CDR3 runs 16 residues. The CDR3 region is CVSSQDAQGRIYEQYF. The DNA of the CDR3 is TGTGTCAGCAGCCAAGATGCGCAGGGAAGAATCTACGAGCAGTACTTC.

Only a few counts were recorded for this clonotype. This chain connects TRBV28 to TRBJ2-1; unclear D gene. The germline V and J ends were trimmed by 6 bases and 15 bases, with 18 bases remaining between them. Germline values: CDR1 MDHEN, CDR2 SYDVKM. The CDR3 extends over 12 amino acids. The chain's CDR3 is CASSPNKEVLFF. CDR3 bases: TGTGCCAGCAGCCCGAACAAAGAAGTCTTGTTCTTC.

The chain employs TRBV5-1 and TRBJ1-6, with a tentative D call TRBD1 (5 bases). The CDR3 loop spans 15 amino acids. The germline V gene has CDR1 SGHRS and CDR2 YFSETQ. V dropped 0 bases and J dropped 4 bases, with 8 bases sitting between them. The CDR3 bases are TGCGCCAGCAGCTTGGAGGGGCAATATAATTCACCCCTCCACTTT. Residues: CASSLEGQYNSPLHF. Together with reference TRBV5-1 and TRBJ1-6, the CDR3 gives the full variable domain: KAGVTQTPRYLIKTRGQQVTLSCSPISGHRSVSWYQQTPGQGLQFLFEYFSETQRNKGNFPGRFSGRQFSNSRSEMNVSTLELGDSALYLCASSLEGQYNSPLHFGNGTRLTVT.

The chain links TRBV24-1 to TRBJ2-3, with D perhaps TRBD1 or TRBD2 (6 bases each). Trimming removed 5 bases at V and 0 bases at J, with 11 bases between. There are 15 residues in the CDR3. Germline lookup yields CDR1 KGHDR and CDR2 SFDVKD. The CDR3 sequence is CATSAGALSTDTQYF. The CDR3 region has the DNA TGTGCCACCAGTGCGGGGGCCCTTAGCACAGATACGCAGTATTTT.

The chain has TRBV10-1 and TRBJ2-7; 7 nucleotides align to TRBD2. There are 18 residues in the CDR3. The germline V gene encodes CDR1 WNHNN and CDR2 SYGVQD (reference sequence). After removal of 3 bases from V and 2 bases from J, the junction contained 16 bases not matched to a gene. CDR3 amino acids: CASSDIRGSGPGTYEQYF. The CDR3 DNA follows: TGCGCCAGCAGTGATATCCGGGGTAGCGGGCCCGGAACCTACGAGCAGTACTTC.

This chain connects TRBV4-1 to TRBJ2-3, with 7 bases lining up with TRBD2. Looked up from germline, CDR1 is MGHRA and CDR2 is YSYEKL. This CDR3 is 17 amino acids long. V lost 1 base and J lost 3; bases outside the gene matches: 10. The CDR3 sequence is CASSQVGKRGPTDTQYF. Written as DNA, the CDR3 is TGCGCCAGCAGCCAAGTGGGAAAGCGGGGCCCTACAGATACGCAGTATTTT.

V and J are TRBV10-3 and TRBJ1-6; possibly TRBD1 for D (6 bases). V was cut by 10 bases and J by 7 bases, with 14 bases left in between. The germline V gene encodes CDR1 ENHRY and CDR2 SYGVKD. The CDR3 has 13 residues. The CDR3 is CATRTVGNSPLHF. DNA for the CDR3: TGTGCCACCCGGACAGTGGGGAATTCACCCCTCCACTTT.

The CDR3 sequence is CASSKEGNRGGYTF. As DNA, the CDR3 is TGTGCCAGCAGCAAAGAGGGGAACAGGGGCGGCTACACCTTC. The chain has TRBV21-1 and TRBJ1-2; the D call of TRBD1 is as the table states it, not checked on the DNA. TRBV21-1 is marked as a pseudogene. The CDR3 contains 14 residues.

On this clonotype itself: Relative to the germline gene, one junction end is altered; a read error may explain this. The rearrangement joins TRBV29-1 to TRBJ1-4, with 8 bases fitting TRBD1. The germline gives CDR1 SQVTM, CDR2 ANQGSEA. The CDR3 loop spans 13 amino acids. The CDR3 loop is CGVGQGSNEKLFF. CDR3 bases: TGCGGCGTTGGACAGGGAAGTAATGAAAAACTGTTTTTT.

A remark on this clonotype: At one boundary the junction diverges from the germline segment, which might be a read error. The chain uses TRBV11-2 and TRBJ2-1; D gene unclear. The CDR3 runs 16 residues. In germline, CDR1 is SGHAT, CDR2 FQNNGV. The CDR3 DNA reads as TGTGCCAGCAGCCCTCACAGCAGAGAAAATCACAATGGGCAGTTCTTC. Its translation: CASSPHSRENHNGQFF.

This clonotype was observed a handful of times. V is TRBV5-8 and J is TRBJ2-5; 7 nucleotides line up with TRBD1. V gave up 4 bases and J gave up 3 bases; unmatched junction bases: 0. The CDR3 has 12 amino acids. The germline V gene has CDR1 SGHTS and CDR2 YDEGEE. CDR3 sequence: CASSGTEETQYF. Written as DNA, the CDR3 is TGTGCCAGCAGCGGGACAGAAGAGACCCAGTACTTC.

This clonotype has more than one count but fewer than ten. Compared with germline, one end of the junction differs, possibly owing to a read error. This chain connects TRBV20-1 to TRBJ1-2; 8 bases are a match to TRBD1. Germline CDR1 is DFQATT and CDR2 is SNEGSKA (reference sequence). The CDR3 is 14 amino acids. The CDR3 is CSASAGQGSYGHTF. DNA of the CDR3: TGCAGTGCTTCCGCCGGACAGGGCTCCTATGGCCACACCTTC.